The rows below give T cell receptor beta chains drawn from one sample of a study of blood T cells in healthy people across ages. In TCRdb, the 5' RACE reads were re-called with MiXCR into one record per CDR3 protein. This sample has about 770,000 distinct CDR3 sequences, with under 55% found just once. The sample consisted of blood. Every receptor here comes from a man between 60 and 75 years old in good health. CDR3s include the opening cysteine and the closing phenylalanine or tryptophan. Each record gives: D gene, V gene, CDR3 protein. The D gene is left open where the match is weak.

TRBD1 TRBV4-2 CASSQARGGEAFF
TRBD2 TRBV20-1 CSARDRLAGSYNEQFF
TRBD1 TRBV10-2 CASRSGGPYEQYF
. TRBV20-1 CSAREHGNSNQPQHF
. TRBV28 CASSPSYLARVKDEQYF
TRBD1 TRBV24-1 CALGLRDRGAGKNTEAFF
TRBD2 TRBV7-9 CASSQIMGPSGGHNEQFF
TRBD1 TRBV3-1 CASSRLGTGLETQYF
. TRBV7-9 CASSPRAGDTQYF
TRBD1 TRBV7-9 CASGPGTGGVLGEAFF
. TRBV6-2/TRBV6-3 CASSYDFRDQTYEQYF
TRBD2 TRBV7-2 CASSLVASGGGTDTQYF
TRBD1 TRBV20-1 CSAATQGANSPLHF
TRBD2 TRBV5-1 CASSLGTSGGPNEQFF
. TRBV12-3/TRBV12-4 CASTYSGHEQFF
TRBD1 TRBV6-5 CASSSPGQGFNEQFF
. TRBV4-3 CASSQADRDDEKLFF
TRBD2 TRBV20-1 CSASAGRVDTQYF
TRBD1 TRBV6-6 CASSYSTGSHGYTF
. TRBV14 CASSQLISKSSYNEQFF
TRBD1 TRBV27 CASSTRTGEAFF
TRBD1 TRBV5-6 CASSSTGNGSYNSPLHF
. TRBV7-3 CASSLSGGRETEAFF
. TRBV6-6 CASRTLRDSPLHF
TRBD1 TRBV4-3 CASSHTGTGFGYTF
. TRBV7-9 CASSLASSVETQYF
. TRBV20-1 CSARARDGTEAFF
. TRBV12-3/TRBV12-4 CASSSGRSGTGSYNEQFF
. TRBV29-1 CSARESGANALTF
. TRBV9 CASSVDHRQETQYF
TRBD1 TRBV28 CASSGTGTGSYEQYF
. TRBV4-1 CASSQARENSPLHF
TRBD1 TRBV18 CASSPPGQGAINEQFF
. TRBV7-2 CASSSLSPHEQYF
TRBD1 TRBV7-2 CASSTWTGKMNTEAFF
TRBD1 TRBV10-3 CAISGSNDRGQFF
. TRBV3-1 CASSQEPSLGYTF
. TRBV7-9 CATARRANVLTF
. TRBV12-3/TRBV12-4 CASSLEAGSDTGELFF
. TRBV28 CASKLVNYNSPLHF
. TRBV4-3 CASSLGSPITGELFF
. TRBV7-2 CASSLGTVGGYEQYF
. TRBV4-3 CASSQEHGKYADTQYF